These 22 T cell receptor beta chains originate from one sample sequenced in a study of graft-versus-host responses after intestinal transplantation. Antigens for these TCRs are unknown. Sequencing used immunoSEQ multiplex PCR; TCRdb keeps in-frame clones, though not all of them. The sample holds 100,000 or so clones, about nine tenths seen once. Sequences were derived from unstimulated CD4+ T cells sorted from spleen or lymph node cells, sampled before transplant. These receptor sequences come from a human donor who was the organ donor for an intestinal transplant.

This chain uses TRBV19 with TRBJ1-1, with 11 bases fitting TRBD1. This CDR3 comprises 15 residues. The germline V gene has CDR1 LNHDA and CDR2 SQIVND (reference sequence). With 3 bases clipped from V and 5 bases from J, the junction kept 5 bases outside the gene matches. The CDR3 coding sequence is TGTGCCAGTAGTATTCCGGGACAGGGGGGGACTGAAGCTTTCTTT. This gives the protein CASSIPGQGGTEAFF.

The J gene is TRBJ1-5, the V gene TRBV4-2; no clear D. The CDR3 length is 15 residues. Looked up from germline, CDR1 is LGHNA and CDR2 is YNFKEQ. Deletions cut 2 bases from V and 6 bases from J, with 14 bases between. The CDR3 protein is CASSQPGTTIQPQHF. The CDR3 bases are TGTGCCAGCAGCCAACCAGGAACCACAATTCAGCCCCAGCATTTT.

For this clone: At the DNA level, this CDR3 is encoded by other sequences in the same sample as well. The rearrangement links TRBV15 to TRBJ1-6, with TRBD1 identical over 7 bases. The CDR3 totals 16 residues. Germline V gives CDR1 LNHNV, CDR2 YYDKDF (reference sequence). The V and J ends lost 0 bases and 10 bases, in that order; junction bases with no gene match: 9. The CDR3 loop is CATSREAGGIGSPLHF. In DNA, the CDR3 is TGTGCCACCAGCAGAGAAGCAGGGGGAATTGGGTCACCCCTCCACTTT. Complete variable domain (other parts from reference TRBV15 and TRBJ1-6): DAMVIQNPRYQVTQFGKPVTLSCSQTLNHNVMYWYQQKSSQAPKLLFHYYDKDFNNEADTPDNFQSRRPNTSFCFLDIRSPGLGDTAMYLCATSREAGGIGSPLHFGNGTRLTVT.

This chain uses TRBV5-6 with TRBJ1-1, with D hard to call. This CDR3 has 12 residues. With 1 base removed from V and 7 bases from J, the gap between germline ends came to 8 bases. From germline, CDR1 is SGHDT and CDR2 YYEEEE. This chain's CDR3 is CASSLLLNEAFF. DNA for the CDR3: TGTGCCAGCAGCTTGCTACTGAATGAAGCTTTCTTT.

The chain recombines TRBV4-2 with TRBJ1-1; 12 bases are shared with TRBD1. Germline V lookup: CDR1 LGHNA, CDR2 YNFKEQ. Losses at the gene ends were 5 bases for V and 5 bases for J; bases not matched to a gene: 9. The CDR3 covers 16 residues. CDR3 residues: CASSTRDRGLLTEAFF. In DNA form, the CDR3 reads TGTGCCAGCAGCACCCGGGACAGGGGGCTATTGACTGAAGCTTTCTTT.

V and J are TRBV5-1 and TRBJ1-4, with 9 nucleotides matching TRBD1. Germline CDR1 reads SGHRS; CDR2 reads YFSETQ. V shed 4 bases and J 1 base; nucleotides not matched to a gene: 5. There are 16 residues in the CDR3. CDR3 bases: TGCGCCAGCAGCAGGGGACAGGGCTTAACTAATGAAAAACTGTTTTTT. This sequence encodes CASSRGQGLTNEKLFF.

The chain is built from TRBV5-1 and TRBJ1-2; possibly TRBD1 for D (5 bases). The CDR3 has 14 amino acids. V lost 2 bases to trimming and J lost 0 bases, with 8 bases between them. CDR1 is SGHRS and CDR2 is YFSETQ in the germline V gene. The CDR3 region is CASSFGGSNYGYTF. The CDR3 DNA is TGCGCCAGCAGCTTCGGGGGGTCTAACTATGGCTACACCTTC.

The J gene is TRBJ1-1, the V gene TRBV5-1; the D gene is possibly TRBD1 (6 bases). V was cut by 6 bases and J by 3 bases, with 15 bases left in between. Germline V lookup: CDR1 SGHRS, CDR2 YFSETQ. The CDR3 runs to 14 residues. The CDR3 sequence: CASKGGRAYTEAFF. CDR3 nucleotide sequence: TGCGCCAGCAAGGGGGGGAGGGCTTACACTGAAGCTTTCTTT.

V is TRBV4-3 and J is TRBJ2-1; 9 nucleotides line up with TRBD2. The CDR3 runs 16 residues. Germline lookup yields CDR1 LGHNA and CDR2 YSLEER. Trimming removed 2 bases from V and 6 bases from J; junction bases left unmatched: 8. CDR3 region: CASSQISGGRTNEQFF. In DNA, the CDR3 is TGCGCCAGCAGCCAAATTAGCGGGGGTCGTACCAATGAGCAGTTCTTC.

This chain joins TRBV6-5 and TRBJ2-3, with TRBD2 matching over 8 bases. V was clipped by 2 bases and J by 2 bases; unmatched bases: 3. Per germline, CDR1 MNHEY and CDR2 SVGAGI. The CDR3 extends over 15 amino acids. CDR3 sequence (DNA): TGTGCCAGCAGTTACGGCGGGGGGAACACAGATACGCAGTATTTT. This translates into CASSYGGGNTDTQYF.

This chain joins TRBV14 and TRBJ2-7; 9 bases match TRBD1. Germline V gene sequence: CDR1 SGHDN, CDR2 FVKESK. V shed 8 bases and J 0 bases; nucleotides not matched to a gene: 5. The CDR3 runs to 14 residues. The CDR3 DNA sequence: TGTGCCAGCCGGCGGACAGGGGCCTCCTACGAGCAGTACTTC. Its protein product is CASRRTGASYEQYF.

The chain recombines TRBV10-2 with TRBJ2-2; 7 nucleotides align to TRBD2. V dropped 0 bases and J dropped 0; count of bases not matched to a gene: 1. There are 16 residues in the CDR3. In germline, CDR1 is WSHSY, CDR2 SAAADI. DNA of the CDR3: TGCGCCAGCAGTGAGTCTGCGGGAGCGAACACCGGGGAGCTGTTTTTT. Encoded protein: CASSESAGANTGELFF.

The gene calls are TRBV11-2 and TRBJ2-7; 8 bases line up with TRBD1. V shed 5 bases, J shed 3 bases, and the junction held 15 bases outside the gene matches. The CDR3 sequence is 17 residues long. Germline CDR1 and CDR2: SGHAT and FQNNGV. CDR3 amino acids: CASSGRQGKAAGYEQYF. The CDR3 DNA reads TGTGCCAGCAGCGGCCGACAGGGGAAGGCCGCTGGCTACGAGCAGTACTTC.

The rearrangement links TRBV7-8 to TRBJ2-7; 8 bases are shared with TRBD1. The length of the CDR3 is 13 residues. The germline V gene has CDR1 SGHVS and CDR2 FQNEAQ. The V segment lost 5 bases and the J segment 3 bases; nucleotides outside the gene matches: 3. The CDR3, as DNA: TGTGCCAGCAGCCCCGGGACAGGCTACGAGCAGTACTTC. Protein: CASSPGTGYEQYF.

In its sample, this clone was seen a few times. This chain links TRBV4-1 with TRBJ2-1; 11 bases are shared with TRBD2. This CDR3 contains 15 residues. V lost 0 bases, J lost 5 bases, and 0 bases stayed unmatched. Looked up from germline, CDR1 is MGHRA and CDR2 is YSYEKL. CDR3 sequence reads: CASSQEGLADNEQFF. In nucleotides, the CDR3 is TGCGCCAGCAGCCAAGAGGGACTAGCGGACAATGAGCAGTTCTTC.

The chain uses TRBV5-6 and TRBJ1-3, with D possibly TRBD1 on 5 matching bases. Trimming left V 4 bases short and J 0 bases short, with 11 bases between. Germline V gene sequence: CDR1 SGHDT, CDR2 YYEEEE. The CDR3 sequence is 15 residues long. The DNA for the CDR3 is TGTGCCAGCAGCCCAAGGGGTGCCTCTGGAAACACCATATATTTT. This translates into CASSPRGASGNTIYF.

This chain uses TRBV4-2 with TRBJ1-1; D is possibly TRBD1 (5 bases). Deletions cut 6 bases from V and 0 bases from J, with 11 bases between. CDR1 and CDR2 (germline): LGHNA, YNFKEQ. This CDR3 contains 14 residues. CDR3 region: CASRGLRVNTEAFF. The CDR3 coding sequence is TGTGCCAGCAGGGGGCTCAGGGTGAACACTGAAGCTTTCTTT.

The V gene is TRBV4-3, the J gene TRBJ1-4; weak D call: TRBD1 (6 bases). The germline CDR1 and CDR2 sequences are LGHNA and YSLEER. Trimming took 3 bases from V and 8 from J, leaving 13 bases between them. The length of the CDR3 is 14 residues. The CDR3 loop reads CASSHSQGSEKLFF. The CDR3 DNA reads TGCGCCAGCAGCCACTCACAGGGAAGCGAAAAACTGTTTTTT.

The chain joins TRBV7-8 to TRBJ1-5; 8 bases map to TRBD1. Germline V gives CDR1 SGHVS, CDR2 FQNEAQ. V shed 5 bases, J shed 2 bases, and the junction held 5 bases outside the gene matches. The CDR3 loop spans 15 amino acids. This CDR3 is CASSHPGQGNQPQHF. The CDR3 nucleotides read TGTGCCAGCAGCCATCCGGGACAGGGCAATCAGCCCCAGCATTTT.

The chain carries TRBV7-2 and TRBJ2-1, with D maybe TRBD1 (5 bases). Germline loops: CDR1 SGHTA, CDR2 FQGNSA. The CDR3 is 15 amino acids. Trimming cost V 1 base and J 2 bases, with 9 bases left between them. CDR3: CASSLGRGTYNEQFF. For the CDR3, the DNA is TGTGCCAGCAGCTTAGGTAGGGGCACCTACAATGAGCAGTTCTTC.

On this clone itself: Other DNA sequences in this specimen translate into the identical CDR3. This rearrangement joins TRBV5-1 to TRBJ2-2; D is ambiguous. V lost 0 bases and J lost 3, with 3 bases in between. CDR1 SGHRS and CDR2 YFSETQ come from the germline V gene. The CDR3 loop spans 13 amino acids. CDR3 residues: CASSLADTGELFF. The CDR3 DNA is TGCGCCAGCAGCTTGGCGGACACCGGGGAGCTGTTTTTT. The whole variable domain, remainder taken from reference TRBV5-1 and TRBJ2-2, is KAGVTQTPRYLIKTRGQQVTLSCSPISGHRSVSWYQQTPGQGLQFLFEYFSETQRNKGNFPGRFSGRQFSNSRSEMNVSTLELGDSALYLCASSLADTGELFFGEGSRLTVL.

The chain uses TRBV29-1 and TRBJ2-5, with D uncertain. V lost 4 bases to trimming and J lost 3 bases, with 9 bases between them. This CDR3 has 12 residues. CDR1 and CDR2 (germline): SQVTM, ANQGSEA. For the CDR3, the DNA is TGCAGCGTTGTCCGGAGTGAAGAGACCCAGTACTTC. It translates to CSVVRSEETQYF.